This is a list of T cell receptor beta chains from one sample in a study of shared clonotypes between healthy human individuals. Using immunoSEQ multiplex PCR, the repertoire was profiled, and TCRdb retains in-frame clones only, with some absent. The table includes around 1,900,000 clones, roughly 95% detected once. The sample was naive CD8+ T cells from PBMCs. These receptors were taken from a man aged 18 to 29 in good health. Some clones in this sample may be carry-over from other donors' samples. Both conserved end residues are part of each CDR3. The order of the fields is CDR3 length, V gene, D gene, clone size, J gene, CDR3 DNA, CDR3 protein. The D gene is left open where the match is weak. The size of a clone is reported for some rows only, either as once, few or many, or as a class for expanded clones.

13	TRBV7-9	.	.	TRBJ1-2	TGTGCCAGCAGCCCTGGACGGTTATATGGCTACACCTTC	CASSPGRLYGYTF
15	TRBV7-9	.	.	TRBJ1-4	TGTGCCAGCAGCTTCTCGACTGCTCCTAATGAAAAACTGTTTTTT	CASSFSTAPNEKLFF
13	TRBV9	.	.	TRBJ2-1	TGTGCCAGCAGCGTAGGCGGCAGCAATGAGCAGTTCTTC	CASSVGGSNEQFF
15	TRBV7-9	.	.	TRBJ1-4	TGTGCCAGCAGCCTAAGTTCAGCCCGGGGTGAAAAACTGTTTTTT	CASSLSSARGEKLFF
14	TRBV28	.	.	TRBJ1-1	TGTGCCAGCAGTTCGGACATCCCGAACACTGAAGCTTTCTTT	CASSSDIPNTEAFF
16	TRBV14	.	.	TRBJ1-2	TGTGCCAGCAGCCAAATTCGAAAAGGGGGGATCTATGGCTACACCTTC	CASSQIRKGGIYGYTF
13	TRBV25-1	.	.	TRBJ1-2	TGTGCCAGCAGTTCCGACAAAAACTATGGCTACACCTTC	CASSSDKNYGYTF
16	TRBV2	TRBD2	.	TRBJ2-3	TGTGCCAGCAGTGAGAGGGTGCCGGGAGGGCCAGATACGCAGTATTTT	CASSERVPGGPDTQYF
17	TRBV5-4	TRBD1	.	TRBJ1-1	TGTGCCAGCAGCTTCGGGACAGGGGTTAGTAGGAACACTGAAGCTTTCTTT	CASSFGTGVSRNTEAFF
16	TRBV2	.	.	TRBJ2-2	TGTGCCAGCAGTGATCCCGCGGCGCGGGACACCGGGGAGCTGTTTTTT	CASSDPAARDTGELFF
14	TRBV28	.	.	TRBJ2-7	TGTGCCAGCAGTTTAATACGGGGCTCCTACGAGCAGTACTTC	CASSLIRGSYEQYF
13	TRBV19	.	.	TRBJ2-5	TGTGCCAGTAGTATAGTCGCGGGGAGGACCCAGTACTTC	CASSIVAGRTQYF
13	TRBV29-1	.	few	TRBJ1-1	TGCAGCGTTGATTACCTTCCGAACACTGAAGCTTTCTTT	CSVDYLPNTEAFF
15	TRBV4-1	.	.	TRBJ2-7	TGCGCCAGCAGCCAAGATCCGAGCGGAGTCTACGAGCAGTACTTC	CASSQDPSGVYEQYF
15	TRBV4-3	TRBD2	.	TRBJ2-1	TGCGCCAGCAGCCAAGGGACTAGCGGAGTCGTCGAGCAGTTCTTC	CASSQGTSGVVEQFF
12	TRBV29-1	.	.	TRBJ2-7	TGCAGCGTTTTAGGGGAAAGCTACGAGCAGTACTTC	CSVLGESYEQYF
13	TRBV7-2	TRBD1	.	TRBJ1-2	TGTGCCAGCAGCTTCAGGACAGGGGACGGCTACACCTTC	CASSFRTGDGYTF
18	TRBV5-1	.	.	TRBJ2-5	TGCGCCAGCAGCTTGGATCGGGAGTCCCCCCCAAACCAAGAGACCCAGTACTTC	CASSLDRESPPNQETQYF
15	TRBV28	.	once	TRBJ2-3	TGTGCCAGCAGTTCCACAGGAGTTAGCACAGATACGCAGTATTTT	CASSSTGVSTDTQYF
13	TRBV27	.	.	TRBJ1-2	TGTGCCAGCAGCGAGGGATTCGGCTATGGCTACACCTTC	CASSEGFGYGYTF
16	TRBV27	TRBD2	.	TRBJ2-3	TGTGCCAGCAGTTTAGAAGCGGGAGTCCCCACAGATACGCAGTATTTT	CASSLEAGVPTDTQYF
15	TRBV11-2	TRBD1	.	TRBJ1-2	TGTGCCAGCAGCTGGCGGCAGGGGGCTGGCTATGGCTACACCTTC	CASSWRQGAGYGYTF
14	TRBV28	TRBD1	.	TRBJ1-6	TGTGCCAGCAGACCAGGACAGGGTGCTTCACCCCTCCACTTT	CASRPGQGASPLHF
15	TRBV27	.	.	TRBJ2-3	TGTGCCAGCAGTAAAGTAGGTGGTAGCACAGATACGCAGTATTTT	CASSKVGGSTDTQYF
14	TRBV5-1	.	.	TRBJ2-7	TGCGCCAGCAGCTTGTCCGGTTCTTCCTACGAGCAGTACTTC	CASSLSGSSYEQYF
18	TRBV7-3	.	.	TRBJ2-7	TGTGCCAGCAGCACTTACCCCCCCAAGGACTCAGCTCCATGCGAGCAGTACTTC	CASSTYPPKDSAPCEQYF
13	TRBV28	.	.	TRBJ2-7	TGTGCCAGCATGGGGGCGCGGGTATACGAGCAGTACTTC	CASMGARVYEQYF
14	TRBV28	.	.	TRBJ2-1	TGTGCCAGCAGGCGGACGCGCTCCTACAATGAGCAGTTCTTC	CASRRTRSYNEQFF
11	TRBV7-8	.	.	TRBJ1-1	TGTGCCAGCGGGGACGACACTGAAGCTTTCTTT	CASGDDTEAFF
15	TRBV10-2	.	.	TRBJ1-5	TGCGCCAGCGGGGAGAGACAGTTCCCCCATCAGCCCCAGCATTTT	CASGERQFPHQPQHF
15	TRBV14	TRBD2	.	TRBJ2-3	TGTGCCAGCAGCCCCGGGAGGCCCCCAACAGATACGCAGTATTTT	CASSPGRPPTDTQYF
16	TRBV5-1	TRBD2	.	TRBJ2-7	TGCGCCAGCAGCCCGGGGGAGACTAGCGGATTTTACGAGCAGTACTTC	CASSPGETSGFYEQYF
14	TRBV5-6	.	.	TRBJ2-1	TGTGCCAGCGAGTTCGGGGCAGCTTACAATGAGCAGTTCTTC	CASEFGAAYNEQFF
14	TRBV13	.	.	TRBJ2-7	TGTGCCAGCAGCCCCTGGGGGCGGGCCTACGAGCAGTACTTC	CASSPWGRAYEQYF
16	TRBV10-3	TRBD2	once	TRBJ2-1	TGTGCCATCAGTGACCCCCCGGGGGGCTCCTACAATGAGCAGTTCTTC	CAISDPPGGSYNEQFF
15	TRBV5-1	TRBD2	.	TRBJ2-5	TGCGCCAGCAGCTTGACTAGCGGGAGGTTGGAGACCCAGTACTTC	CASSLTSGRLETQYF
16	TRBV7-9	.	.	TRBJ2-7	TGTGCCAGCAGCCCCCAGGGCGGGGTCAGCTCCTACGAGCAGTACTTC	CASSPQGGVSSYEQYF
16	TRBV9	TRBD2	.	TRBJ2-1	TGTGCCAGCAGCGTAGGAGCGGCGGGAGTATTGAATGAGCAGTTCTTC	CASSVGAAGVLNEQFF
15	TRBV6-6	.	.	TRBJ2-7	TGTGCCAGCAGTTACGACAGGCCGAGCTCCTACGAGCAGTACTTC	CASSYDRPSSYEQYF
15	TRBV6-1	TRBD1	.	TRBJ2-7	TGTGCCAGCAGTCTTCTGGGACAGATCAACTACGAGCAGTACTTC	CASSLLGQINYEQYF
15	TRBV28	TRBD2	.	TRBJ2-2	TGTGCCAGCAGCCCTAGCGGGAGTATGTCCGGGGAGCTGTTTTTT	CASSPSGSMSGELFF
16	TRBV27	TRBD2	.	TRBJ2-1	TGTGCCAGCAGTTTGAGCGGGGGGACGGCCTACAATGAGCAGTTCTTC	CASSLSGGTAYNEQFF
16	TRBV13	TRBD1	once	TRBJ1-3	TGTGCCAGCAGCTTGCCGGGACAGGCATCTGGAAACACCATATATTTT	CASSLPGQASGNTIYF
13	TRBV5-1	.	.	TRBJ2-3	TGCGCCAGCAGCTTGGACGCGGGAGATACGCAGTATTTT	CASSLDAGDTQYF
15	TRBV5-5	TRBD2	.	TRBJ2-3	TGTGCCAGCAGCTCCCGCGGGAGTAGCACAGATACGCAGTATTTT	CASSSRGSSTDTQYF
16	TRBV6-1	TRBD1	once	TRBJ2-6	TGTGCCAGCAGTGAGCTCAGGGGGCGACGGGCCAACGTCCTGACTTTC	CASSELRGRRANVLTF
15	TRBV7-9	.	.	TRBJ2-1	TGTGCCAGCAGCTTAGGTCCAGCGGGTCCCCCCGTGCAGTTCTTC	CASSLGPAGPPVQFF
11	TRBV16	.	.	TRBJ1-1	TGTGCCAGCAGCGACATTGGGGAAGCTTTCTTT	CASSDIGEAFF
16	TRBV28	TRBD1	.	TRBJ2-1	TGTGCCAGCAGTGTTAGAGGTGAGGGACAGGGGTGGACGCAGTTCTTC	CASSVRGEGQGWTQFF
12	TRBV7-9	TRBD1	.	TRBJ2-1	TGTGCCAGCAGCACGGGACAGACTGAGCAGTTCTTC	CASSTGQTEQFF
13	TRBV29-1	.	.	TRBJ2-5	TGCAGCGTTGAATTGGGGGGCCCAGAGACCCAGTACTTC	CSVELGGPETQYF
13	TRBV6-5	.	.	TRBJ1-2	TGTGCCAGCAGCCCCATTAGGGAATATGGCTACACCTTC	CASSPIREYGYTF
14	TRBV27	TRBD1	.	TRBJ2-7	TGTGCCAGCAGCCAGGACAGGCGACCCTACGAGCAGTACTTC	CASSQDRRPYEQYF
18	TRBV27	TRBD1	.	TRBJ1-4	TGTGCCAGCAGTCCCCGGGGACAGGGATTTGCAACTAATGAAAAACTGTTTTTT	CASSPRGQGFATNEKLFF